This TCR beta chain was sequenced for a study of beta chain features in type 1 diabetes. Whole-study findings and limits: Naive, central memory and Treg TCRB repertoires appeared more alike in patients than in healthy donors. A cDNA-based sequencing approach could over-represent cells with high TCR expression. People with Type 1 diabetes carried modestly yet significantly shorter TCRB CDR3s in all four CD4+ subsets.

To note about this clone: Its antigen is as yet unknown.

CDR1 and CDR2 (germline): SGHTA, FQGNSA. The CDR3 totals 15 residues. The V gene end was trimmed by 11 bases and the J gene end by 3 bases; junction bases not matched to a gene: 11. The isolated RNA, all of it, was reverse transcribed, so expressed TCRB transcripts were what got sequenced. The table came from immunoSEQ multiplex PCR; TCRdb's copy has only in-frame clones and leaves some out. Among about 250,000 clones listed, around 9.9% were seen once. The V call is TRBV7-2, the J call TRBJ2-3, with 10 bases identical to TRBD2. Sequenced input: naive CD4+ T cells from blood. This receptor was obtained from a man between 25 and 39 years old with type 1 diabetes. CDR3 DNA: TGTGCCTCCAGAAGTAGCGGGGGGAGGACAGATACGCAGTATTTT. As protein: CASRSSGGRTDTQYF.